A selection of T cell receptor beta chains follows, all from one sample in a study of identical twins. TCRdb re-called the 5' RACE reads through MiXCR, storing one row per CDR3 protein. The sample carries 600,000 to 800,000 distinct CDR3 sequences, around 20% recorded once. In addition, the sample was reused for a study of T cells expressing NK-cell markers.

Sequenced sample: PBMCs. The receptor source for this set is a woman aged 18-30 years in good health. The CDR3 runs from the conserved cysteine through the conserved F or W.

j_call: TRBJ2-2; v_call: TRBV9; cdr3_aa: CASSADLNTGELFF
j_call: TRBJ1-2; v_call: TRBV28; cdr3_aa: CASSSGVGYGYTF
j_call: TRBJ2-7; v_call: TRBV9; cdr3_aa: CASSSDVRAYEQYF
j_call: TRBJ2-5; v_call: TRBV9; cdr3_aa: CASSGQGALGETQYF
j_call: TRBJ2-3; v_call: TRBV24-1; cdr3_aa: CATSDPKDYTDTQYF
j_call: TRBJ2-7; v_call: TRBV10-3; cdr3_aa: CAIRPWPVISYEQYF
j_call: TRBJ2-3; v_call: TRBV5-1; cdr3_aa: CASSPGRWGQYF
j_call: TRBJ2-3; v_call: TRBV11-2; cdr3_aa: CASSLDSAQYF
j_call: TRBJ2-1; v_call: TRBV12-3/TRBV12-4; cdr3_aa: CASSSRRPGEWDEQFF
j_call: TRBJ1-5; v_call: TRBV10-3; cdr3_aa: CAARTGVNQPQHF
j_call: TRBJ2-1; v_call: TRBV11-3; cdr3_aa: CASSSGVLMENEQFF
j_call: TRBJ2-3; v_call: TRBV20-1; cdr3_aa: CSASRTSGLASTDTQCF
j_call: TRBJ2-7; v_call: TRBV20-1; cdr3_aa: CSARRRVRSYEQYF
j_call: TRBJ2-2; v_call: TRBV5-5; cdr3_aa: CASSQTGGAGELFF
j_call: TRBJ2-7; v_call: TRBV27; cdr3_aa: CASSLRAGNYEQYF
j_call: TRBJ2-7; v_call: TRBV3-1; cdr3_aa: CASRETDRGSYEQYF
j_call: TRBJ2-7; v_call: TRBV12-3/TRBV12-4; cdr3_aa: CASTGSGNKQYF
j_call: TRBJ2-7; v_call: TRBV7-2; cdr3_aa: CASSPPRVDEQYF
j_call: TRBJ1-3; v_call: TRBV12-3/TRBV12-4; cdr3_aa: CASRLTGLSSGNTIYF
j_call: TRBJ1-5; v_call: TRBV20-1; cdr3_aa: CSARADFNQPQHF
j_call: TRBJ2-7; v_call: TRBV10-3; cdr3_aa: CAISGDLLRDRDTYEQYF
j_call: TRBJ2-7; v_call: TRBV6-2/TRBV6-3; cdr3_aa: CASSYRRLAGGSYEQYF
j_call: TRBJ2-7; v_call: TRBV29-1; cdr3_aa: CSVGLSTNSYEQYF
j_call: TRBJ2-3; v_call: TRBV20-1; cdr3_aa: CSAQDTTDTQYF
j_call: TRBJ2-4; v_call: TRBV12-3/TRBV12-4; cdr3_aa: CASSRSSYIQYF
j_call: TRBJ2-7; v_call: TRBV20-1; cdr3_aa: CTCRGPGYEQYF
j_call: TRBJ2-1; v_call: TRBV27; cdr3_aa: CASRLIPGDLYNEQFF
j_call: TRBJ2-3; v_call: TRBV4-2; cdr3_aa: CASSQVGTQYF
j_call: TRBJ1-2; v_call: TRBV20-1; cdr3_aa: CSARAGTGITF
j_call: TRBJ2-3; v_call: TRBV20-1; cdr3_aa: CSATGPDTDTQYF
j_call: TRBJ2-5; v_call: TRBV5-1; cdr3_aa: CASSLDSKETQYF
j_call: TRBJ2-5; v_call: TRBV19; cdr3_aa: CASSTLGRETQYF
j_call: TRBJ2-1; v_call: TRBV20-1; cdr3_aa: CSARVASAHNEQFF
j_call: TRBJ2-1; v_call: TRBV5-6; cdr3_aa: CASSLGLPEDEQFF
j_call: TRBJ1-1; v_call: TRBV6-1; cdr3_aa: CASRSTGRGTEAFF
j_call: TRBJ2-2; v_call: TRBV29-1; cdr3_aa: CSVWTSSAGELFF
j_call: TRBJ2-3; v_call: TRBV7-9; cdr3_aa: CASSLYGGTTDTQYF
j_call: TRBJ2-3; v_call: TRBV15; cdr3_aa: CATSSTSGVDTQYF
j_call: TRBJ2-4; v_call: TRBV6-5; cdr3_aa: CATHWVGTQYF
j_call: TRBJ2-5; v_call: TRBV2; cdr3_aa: CASSTGRSQYF
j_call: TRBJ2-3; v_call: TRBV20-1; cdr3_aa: CSAIAGGSAQYF
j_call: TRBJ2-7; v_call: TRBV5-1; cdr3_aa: CASSLSGAGVGEQYF
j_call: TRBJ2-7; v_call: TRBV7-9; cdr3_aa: CASSSPDRGSYEQYF
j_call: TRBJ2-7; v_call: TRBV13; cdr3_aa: CASSFQLEQYF
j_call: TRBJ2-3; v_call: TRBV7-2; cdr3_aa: CASSTGLASTDTQYF
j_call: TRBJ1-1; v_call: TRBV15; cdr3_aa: CATSRDGGSTEAFF
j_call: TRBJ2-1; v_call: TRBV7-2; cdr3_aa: CASSSGAVTYNEQFF